The clone carrying this T cell receptor (beta chain) was counted a few times. The Seattle patients, enrolled during active infection, were followed longitudinally. This sample is drawn from a study of blood T cell repertoires in COVID-19. In the original processing: Amplification from reference gene primers served as the basis for estimated nucleated cell counts. This table comes from immunoSEQ multiplex PCR, and its TCRdb copy is limited to in-frame clones, with some not included. From that table come the V and J calls and clone size; the DNA was used to work out D and trimming. The table lists 150,000 to 200,000 clones, roughly 82% of them singletons, with roughly 7% in the top ten. This CDR3 contains 16 residues. Germline CDR1 is MDHEN and CDR2 is SYDVKM. The germline V and J ends were trimmed by 4 bases and 0 bases, with 16 bases remaining between them.

This TCR came from a woman aged 40 to 49 with COVID-19, enrolled during active disease. Input material: peripheral blood. V is TRBV28 and J is TRBJ2-7; TRBD2 might be the D (6 bases). The CDR3 reads CASSSSLSGSSYEQYF. The DNA of the CDR3 is TGTGCCAGCAGTTCGAGCCTTAGCGGAAGCTCCTACGAGCAGTACTTC.